This T cell receptor (beta chain) was captured by sequencing in a study of neurological immune-mediated disorders. Unsorted libraries used 2 million PBMCs kept at -80 degrees C. TCRdb processed the 5' RACE reads anew with MiXCR; each CDR3 protein has one entry. Found here are 85,000 to 90,000 distinct CDR3 sequences, under 4.5% of them singletons; the top ten hold about 2.9%. V lost 6 bases and J lost 4; bases outside the gene matches: 5. The CDR3 runs 14 residues. CDR1 SGHRS and CDR2 YFSETQ come from the germline V gene. This clonotype was recorded many times. This chain connects TRBV5-1 to TRBJ2-5, with 11 bases fitting TRBD1. The sample consisted of PBMCs. The sequence was obtained from a woman aged 50 to 60 with multiple sclerosis. The CDR3 sequence is CASTGTGGRETQYF. The CDR3 coding sequence is TGCGCCAGCACCGGGACAGGGGGAAGAGAGACCCAGTACTTC. The full variable domain, rest sourced from reference TRBV5-1 and TRBJ2-5, is KAGVTQTPRYLIKTRGQQVTLSCSPISGHRSVSWYQQTPGQGLQFLFEYFSETQRNKGNFPGRFSGRQFSNSRSEMNVSTLELGDSALYLCASTGTGGRETQYFGPGTRLLVL.